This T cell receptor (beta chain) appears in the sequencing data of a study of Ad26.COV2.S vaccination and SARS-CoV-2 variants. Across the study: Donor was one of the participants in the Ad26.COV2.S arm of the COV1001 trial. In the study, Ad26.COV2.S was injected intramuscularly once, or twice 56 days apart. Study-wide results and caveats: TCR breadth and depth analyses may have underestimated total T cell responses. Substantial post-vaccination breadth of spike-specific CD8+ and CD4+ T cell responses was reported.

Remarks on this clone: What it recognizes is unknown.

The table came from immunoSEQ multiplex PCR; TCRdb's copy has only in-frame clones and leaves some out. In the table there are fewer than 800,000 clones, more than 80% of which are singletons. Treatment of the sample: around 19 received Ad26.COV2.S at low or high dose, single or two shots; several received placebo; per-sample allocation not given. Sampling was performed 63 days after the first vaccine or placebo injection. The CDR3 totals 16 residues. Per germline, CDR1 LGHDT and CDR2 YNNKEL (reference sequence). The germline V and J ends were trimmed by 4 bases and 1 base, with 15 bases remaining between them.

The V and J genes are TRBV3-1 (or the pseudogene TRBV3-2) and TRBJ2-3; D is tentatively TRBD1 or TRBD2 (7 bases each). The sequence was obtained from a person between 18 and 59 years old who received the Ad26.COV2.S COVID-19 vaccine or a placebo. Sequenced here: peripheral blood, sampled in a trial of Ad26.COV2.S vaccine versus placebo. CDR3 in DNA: TGTGCCAGCAGCCGAGTCTCAGGGGGGGGCACAGATACGCAGTATTTT. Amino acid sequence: CASSRVSGGGTDTQYF.